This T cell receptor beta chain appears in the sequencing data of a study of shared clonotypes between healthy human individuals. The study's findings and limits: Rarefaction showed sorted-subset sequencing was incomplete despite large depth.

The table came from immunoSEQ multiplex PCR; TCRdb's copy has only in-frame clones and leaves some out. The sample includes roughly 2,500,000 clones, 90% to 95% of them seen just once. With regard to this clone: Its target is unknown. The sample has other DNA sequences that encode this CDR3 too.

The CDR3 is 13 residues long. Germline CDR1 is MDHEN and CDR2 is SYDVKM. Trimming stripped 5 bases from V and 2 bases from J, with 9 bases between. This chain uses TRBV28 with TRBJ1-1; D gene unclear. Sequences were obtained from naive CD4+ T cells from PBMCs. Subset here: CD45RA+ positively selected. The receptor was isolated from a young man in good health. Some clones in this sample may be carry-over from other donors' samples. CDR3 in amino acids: CASSLDGNTEAFF. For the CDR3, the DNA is TGTGCCAGCAGTCTGGACGGTAACACTGAAGCTTTCTTT. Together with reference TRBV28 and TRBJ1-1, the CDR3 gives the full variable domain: DVKVTQSSRYLVKRTGEKVFLECVQDMDHENMFWYRQDPGLGLRLIYFSYDVKMKEKGDIPEGYSVSREKKERFSLILESASTNQTSMYLCASSLDGNTEAFFGQGTRLTVV.